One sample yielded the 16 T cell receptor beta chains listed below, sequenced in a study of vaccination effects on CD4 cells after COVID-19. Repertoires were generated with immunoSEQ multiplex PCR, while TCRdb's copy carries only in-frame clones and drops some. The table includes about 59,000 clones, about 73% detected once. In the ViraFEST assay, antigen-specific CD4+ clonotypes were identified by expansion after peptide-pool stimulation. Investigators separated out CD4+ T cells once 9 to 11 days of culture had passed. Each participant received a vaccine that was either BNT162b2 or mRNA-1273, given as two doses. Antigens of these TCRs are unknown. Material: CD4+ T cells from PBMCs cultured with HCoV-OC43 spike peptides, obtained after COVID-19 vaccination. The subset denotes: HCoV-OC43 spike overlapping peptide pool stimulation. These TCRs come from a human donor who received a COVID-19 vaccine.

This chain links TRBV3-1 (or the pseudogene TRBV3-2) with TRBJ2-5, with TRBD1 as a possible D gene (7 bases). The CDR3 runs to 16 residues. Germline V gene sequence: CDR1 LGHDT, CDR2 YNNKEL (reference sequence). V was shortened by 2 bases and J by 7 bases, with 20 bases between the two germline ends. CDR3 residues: CASSQRGLTQGGTQYF. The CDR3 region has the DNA TGTGCCAGCAGCCAAAGAGGACTAACCCAGGGGGGGACCCAGTACTTC.

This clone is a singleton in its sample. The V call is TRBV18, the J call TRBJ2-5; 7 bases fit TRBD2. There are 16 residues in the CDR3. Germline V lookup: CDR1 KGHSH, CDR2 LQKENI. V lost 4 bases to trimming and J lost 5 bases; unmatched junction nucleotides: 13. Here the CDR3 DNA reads TGTGCCAGCTCACTATCCAAAGCGGGGATGAGGGAGACCCAGTACTTC. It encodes CASSLSKAGMRETQYF.

This CDR3 is CASSQGVPTEAFF. In DNA form, the CDR3 reads TGTGCCAGCAGCCAAGGAGTACCCACTGAAGCTTTCTTT. The chain uses TRBV3-1 (or the pseudogene TRBV3-2) and TRBJ1-1; D unclear. CDR1 is LGHDT, CDR2 YNNKEL, per germline (reference sequence). The CDR3 spans 13 residues. Trimming left V 1 base short and J 4 bases short, with 7 bases between.

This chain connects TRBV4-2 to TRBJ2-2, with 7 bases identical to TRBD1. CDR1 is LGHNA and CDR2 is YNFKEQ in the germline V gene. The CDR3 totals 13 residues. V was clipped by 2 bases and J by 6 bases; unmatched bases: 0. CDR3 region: CASSQQGAGELFF. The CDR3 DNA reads TGTGCCAGCAGCCAACAGGGGGCCGGGGAGCTGTTTTTT.

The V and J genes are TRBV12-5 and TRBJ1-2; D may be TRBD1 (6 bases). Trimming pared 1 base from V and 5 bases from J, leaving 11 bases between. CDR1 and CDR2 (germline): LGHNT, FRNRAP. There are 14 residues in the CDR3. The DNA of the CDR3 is TGTGCTAGTGGTTTGGGGCCAGGGGTTTATGGCTACACCTTC. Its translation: CASGLGPGVYGYTF.

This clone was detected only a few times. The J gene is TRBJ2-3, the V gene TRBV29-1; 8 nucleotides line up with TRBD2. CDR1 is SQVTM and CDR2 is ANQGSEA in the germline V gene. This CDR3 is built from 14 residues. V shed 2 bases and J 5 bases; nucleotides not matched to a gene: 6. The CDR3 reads CSVELTGGIDTQYF. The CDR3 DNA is TGCAGCGTTGAATTAACGGGAGGGATAGATACGCAGTATTTT.

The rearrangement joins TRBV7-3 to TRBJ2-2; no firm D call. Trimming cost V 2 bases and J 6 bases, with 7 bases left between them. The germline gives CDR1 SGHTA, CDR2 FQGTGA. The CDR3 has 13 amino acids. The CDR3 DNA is TGTGCCAGCAGCTTAGGCCCGTCCGGGGAGCTGTTTTTT. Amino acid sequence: CASSLGPSGELFF.

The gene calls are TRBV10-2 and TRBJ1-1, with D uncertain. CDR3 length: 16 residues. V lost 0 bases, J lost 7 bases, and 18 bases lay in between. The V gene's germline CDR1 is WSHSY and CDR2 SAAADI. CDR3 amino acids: CASSESGSSRVYEAFF. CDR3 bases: TGCGCCAGCAGTGAGTCGGGGTCGTCGAGGGTCTATGAAGCTTTCTTT.

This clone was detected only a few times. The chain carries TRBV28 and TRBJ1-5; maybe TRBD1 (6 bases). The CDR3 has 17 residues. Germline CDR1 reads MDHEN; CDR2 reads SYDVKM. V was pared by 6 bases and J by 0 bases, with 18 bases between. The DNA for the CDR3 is TGTGCCAGCAGAAAAGGGGGGTTTATATTTAGCAATCAGCCCCAGCATTTT. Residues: CASRKGGFIFSNQPQHF.

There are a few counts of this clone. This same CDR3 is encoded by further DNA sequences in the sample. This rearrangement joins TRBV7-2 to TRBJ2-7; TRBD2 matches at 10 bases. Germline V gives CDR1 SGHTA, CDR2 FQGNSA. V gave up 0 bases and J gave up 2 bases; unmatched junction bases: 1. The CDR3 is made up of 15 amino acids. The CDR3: CASSLAAGGPYEQYV. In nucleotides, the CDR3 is TGTGCCAGCAGCTTAGCAGCGGGGGGGCCCTACGAGCAGTACGTC.

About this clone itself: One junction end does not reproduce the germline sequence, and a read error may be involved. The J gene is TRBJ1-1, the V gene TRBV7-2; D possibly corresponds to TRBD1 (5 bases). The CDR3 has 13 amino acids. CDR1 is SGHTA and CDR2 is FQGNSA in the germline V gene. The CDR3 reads CASSQTKETRGIF. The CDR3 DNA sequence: TGTGCCAGCAGCCAAACTAAAGAAACCCGGGGGATCTTT.

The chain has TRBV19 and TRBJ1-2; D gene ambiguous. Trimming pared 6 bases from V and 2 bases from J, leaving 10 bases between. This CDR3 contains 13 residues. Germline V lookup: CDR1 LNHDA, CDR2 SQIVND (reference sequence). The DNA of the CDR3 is TGTGCCAGTAGAAACGACGGGAACTATGGCTACACCTTC. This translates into CASRNDGNYGYTF.

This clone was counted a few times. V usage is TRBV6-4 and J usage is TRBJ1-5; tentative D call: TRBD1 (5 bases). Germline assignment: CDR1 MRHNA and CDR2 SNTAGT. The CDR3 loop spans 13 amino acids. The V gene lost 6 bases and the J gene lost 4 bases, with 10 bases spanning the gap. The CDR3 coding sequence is TGTGCCAGCAGGGGGGATGGGAATCAGCCCCAGCATTTT. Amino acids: CASRGDGNQPQHF.

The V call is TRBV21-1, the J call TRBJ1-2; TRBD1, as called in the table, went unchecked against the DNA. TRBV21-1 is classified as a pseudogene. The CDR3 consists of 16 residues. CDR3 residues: CASSKASTAGPYGYTF. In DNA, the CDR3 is TGTGCCAGCAGCAAAGCCTCCACGGCAGGCCCCTATGGCTACACCTTC.

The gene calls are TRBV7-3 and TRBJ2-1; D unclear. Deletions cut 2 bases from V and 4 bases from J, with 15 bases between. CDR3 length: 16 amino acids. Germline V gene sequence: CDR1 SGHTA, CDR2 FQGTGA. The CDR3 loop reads CASSLRRQGSYNEQFF. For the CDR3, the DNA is TGTGCCAGCAGCTTACGCAGGCAAGGGTCTTACAATGAGCAGTTCTTC.

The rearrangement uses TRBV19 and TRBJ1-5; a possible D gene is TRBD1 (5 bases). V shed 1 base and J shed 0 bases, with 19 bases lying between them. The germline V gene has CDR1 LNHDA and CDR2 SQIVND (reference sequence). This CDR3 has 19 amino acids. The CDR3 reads CASSIAPSTWGYSNQPQHF. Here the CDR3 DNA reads TGTGCCAGTAGTATAGCTCCGTCTACATGGGGCTATAGCAATCAGCCCCAGCATTTT.